Sequencing of this T cell receptor (beta chain) was carried out in a study of blood T cell repertoires in COVID-19. About the study: COVID-19 samples, acute and convalescent, were from the United States, Italy and Spain. T cells, B-cell-depleted T cells, or PBMCs supplied cDNA or gDNA.

Trimming cost V 7 bases and J 9 bases, with 22 bases left between them. The CDR3 is made up of 14 amino acids. Germline V gene data show CDR1 as SEHNR and CDR2 as FQNEAQ (reference sequence). Methods used by the authors: Estimated nucleated cell counts came from reference gene primer amplification. Some clones are missing from TCRdb's copy, which holds only in-frame ones; the method was immunoSEQ multiplex PCR. V and J calls and clone size come straight from that table; D and trimming were deduced from the DNA. The repertoire includes 350,000 or so clones, roughly 89% of them detected once, and roughly 4% sits in the top ten. Seattle patient enrollment occurred during active infection, with longitudinal follow-up thereafter.

Sequenced input: peripheral blood. This clonotype was sampled from a woman aged 55-69 years with COVID-19, enrolled during active disease. The rearrangement links TRBV7-9 to TRBJ2-7; D gene uncertain. The CDR3 loop reads CASTDPRVGSVQYF. The DNA for the CDR3 is TGTGCCAGCACCGATCCCCGGGTGGGTTCGGTGCAGTACTTC.